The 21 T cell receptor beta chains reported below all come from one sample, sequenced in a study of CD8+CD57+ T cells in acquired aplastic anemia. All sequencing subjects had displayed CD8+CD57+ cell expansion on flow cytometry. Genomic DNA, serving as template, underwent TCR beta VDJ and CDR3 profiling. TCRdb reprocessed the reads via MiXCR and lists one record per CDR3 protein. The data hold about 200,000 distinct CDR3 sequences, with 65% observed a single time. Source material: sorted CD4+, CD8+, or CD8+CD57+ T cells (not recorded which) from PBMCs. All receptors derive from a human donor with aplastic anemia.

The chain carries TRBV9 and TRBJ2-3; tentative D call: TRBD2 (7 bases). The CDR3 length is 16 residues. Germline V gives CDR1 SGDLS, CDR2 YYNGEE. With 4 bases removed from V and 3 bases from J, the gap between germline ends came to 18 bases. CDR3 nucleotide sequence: TGTGCCAGCAGCCTTGGGGGGGCGGGCCTGACAGATACGCAGTATTTT. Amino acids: CASSLGGAGLTDTQYF. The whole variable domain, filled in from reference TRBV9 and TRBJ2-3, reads DSGVTQTPKHLITATGQRVTLRCSPRSGDLSVYWYQQSLDQGLQFLIQYYNGEERAKGNILERFSAQQFPDLHSELNLSSLELGDSALYFCASSLGGAGLTDTQYFGPGTRLTVL.

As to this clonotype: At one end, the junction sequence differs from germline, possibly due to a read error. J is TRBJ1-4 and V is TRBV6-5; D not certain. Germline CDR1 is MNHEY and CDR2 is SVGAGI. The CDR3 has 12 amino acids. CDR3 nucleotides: TGTGCCATCAGTGCAGACGGTGAAAAACTGTTTTTT. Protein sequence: CAISADGEKLFF.

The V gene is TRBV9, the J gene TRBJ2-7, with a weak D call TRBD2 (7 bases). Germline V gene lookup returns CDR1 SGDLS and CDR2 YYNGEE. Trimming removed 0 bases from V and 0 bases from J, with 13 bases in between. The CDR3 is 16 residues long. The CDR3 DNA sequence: TGTGCCAGCAGCGTAGAGGGGGGGGCCCCCTCCTACGAGCAGTACTTC. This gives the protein CASSVEGGAPSYEQYF.

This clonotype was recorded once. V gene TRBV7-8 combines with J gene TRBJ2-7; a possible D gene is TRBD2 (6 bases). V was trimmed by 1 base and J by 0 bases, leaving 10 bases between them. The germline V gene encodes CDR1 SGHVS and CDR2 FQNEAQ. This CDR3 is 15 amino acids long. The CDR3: CASSLEGLGSYEQYF. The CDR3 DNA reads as TGTGCCAGCAGCTTAGAGGGACTTGGCTCCTACGAGCAGTACTTC. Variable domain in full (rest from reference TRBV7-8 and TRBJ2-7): GAGVSQSPRYKVAKRGQDVALRCDPISGHVSLFWYQQALGQGPEFLTYFQNEAQLDKSGLPSDRFFAERPEGSVSTLKIQRTQQEDSAVYLCASSLEGLGSYEQYFGPGTRLTVT.

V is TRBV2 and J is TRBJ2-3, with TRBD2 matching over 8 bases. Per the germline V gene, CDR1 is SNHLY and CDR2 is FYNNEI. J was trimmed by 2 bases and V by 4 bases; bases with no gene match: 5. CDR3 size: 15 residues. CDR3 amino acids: CASSGLAKSTDTQYF. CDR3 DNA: TGTGCCAGCAGTGGACTAGCGAAATCCACAGATACGCAGTATTTT.

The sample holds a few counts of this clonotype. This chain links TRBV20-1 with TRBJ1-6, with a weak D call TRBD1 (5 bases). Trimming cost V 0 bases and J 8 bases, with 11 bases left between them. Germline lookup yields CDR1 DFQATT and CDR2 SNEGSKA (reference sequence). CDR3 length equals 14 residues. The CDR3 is CSARDPQGHSPLHF. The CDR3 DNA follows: TGCAGTGCTAGAGACCCTCAGGGACATTCACCCCTCCACTTT.

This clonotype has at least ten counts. The CDR3 loop is CASSAHHEELFF. The CDR3, as DNA: TGCGCCAGCAGCGCACATCATGAGGAACTGTTTTTT. V is TRBV10-1 and J is TRBJ1-4; D call uncertain. The CDR3 has 12 residues. The V and J ends lost 6 bases and 12 bases respectively, with 14 bases between them. Looked up from germline, CDR1 is WNHNN and CDR2 is SYGVQD (reference sequence).

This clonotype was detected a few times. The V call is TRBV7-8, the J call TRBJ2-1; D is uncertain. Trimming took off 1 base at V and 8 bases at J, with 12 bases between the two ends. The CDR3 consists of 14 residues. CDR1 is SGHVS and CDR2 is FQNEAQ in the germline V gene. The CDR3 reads CASSLENRLDEQFF. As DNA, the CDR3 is TGTGCCAGCAGCTTAGAAAACAGATTGGATGAGCAGTTCTTC. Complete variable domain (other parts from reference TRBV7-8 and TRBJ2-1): GAGVSQSPRYKVAKRGQDVALRCDPISGHVSLFWYQQALGQGPEFLTYFQNEAQLDKSGLPSDRFFAERPEGSVSTLKIQRTQQEDSAVYLCASSLENRLDEQFFGPGTRLTVL.

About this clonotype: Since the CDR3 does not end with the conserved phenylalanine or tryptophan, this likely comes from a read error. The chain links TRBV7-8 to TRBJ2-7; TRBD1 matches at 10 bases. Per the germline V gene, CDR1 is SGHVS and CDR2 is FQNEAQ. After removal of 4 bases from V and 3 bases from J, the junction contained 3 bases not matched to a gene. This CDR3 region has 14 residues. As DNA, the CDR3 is TGTGCCAGCAGCTGGACAGGGGGACACTACGAGCAGTACCTC. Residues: CASSWTGGHYEQYL.

CDR3 sequence reads: CSAVEQAAAHEQYF. The DNA of the CDR3 is TGCAGTGCTGTTGAACAGGCCGCCGCCCACGAGCAGTACTTC. J is TRBJ2-7 and V is TRBV20-1; D possibly corresponds to TRBD1 (5 bases). There are 14 residues in the CDR3. Trimming removed 5 bases from V and 5 bases from J, with 19 bases in between. CDR1 is DFQATT and CDR2 is SNEGSKA in the germline V gene (reference sequence).

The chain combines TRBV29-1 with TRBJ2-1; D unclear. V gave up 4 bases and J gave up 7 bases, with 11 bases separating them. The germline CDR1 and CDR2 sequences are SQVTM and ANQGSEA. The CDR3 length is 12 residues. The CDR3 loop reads CSVVPAGNEQFF. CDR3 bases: TGCAGCGTTGTCCCGGCCGGGAATGAGCAGTTCTTC.

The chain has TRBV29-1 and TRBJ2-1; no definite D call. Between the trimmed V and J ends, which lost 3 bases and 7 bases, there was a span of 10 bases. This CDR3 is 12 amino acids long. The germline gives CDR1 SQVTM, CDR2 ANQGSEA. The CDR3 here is CSVEANSNEQFF. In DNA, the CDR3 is TGCAGCGTTGAGGCGAACAGTAATGAGCAGTTCTTC.

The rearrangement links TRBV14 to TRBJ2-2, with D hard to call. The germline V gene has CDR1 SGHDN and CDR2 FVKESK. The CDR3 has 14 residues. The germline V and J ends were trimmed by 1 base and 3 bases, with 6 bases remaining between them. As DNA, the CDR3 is TGTGCCAGCAGCCAAGTAAGGGACACCGGGGAGCTGTTTTTT. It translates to CASSQVRDTGELFF.

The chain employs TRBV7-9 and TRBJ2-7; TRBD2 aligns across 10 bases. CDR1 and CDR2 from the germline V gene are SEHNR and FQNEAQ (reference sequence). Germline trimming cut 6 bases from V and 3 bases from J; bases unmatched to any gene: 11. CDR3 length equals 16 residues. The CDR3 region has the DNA TGTGCCAGCAGTTTCTCCCCTAGCGGGAGTCACTACGAGCAGTACTTC. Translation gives CASSFSPSGSHYEQYF.

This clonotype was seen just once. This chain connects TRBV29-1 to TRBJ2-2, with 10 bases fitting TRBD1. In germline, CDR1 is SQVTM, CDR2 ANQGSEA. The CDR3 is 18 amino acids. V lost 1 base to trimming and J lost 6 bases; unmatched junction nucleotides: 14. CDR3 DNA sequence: TGCAGCGTTGAAGTAGGTAAGCAGGGACAGGGGAAGGCCGGGGAGCTGTTTTTT. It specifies CSVEVGKQGQGKAGELFF.

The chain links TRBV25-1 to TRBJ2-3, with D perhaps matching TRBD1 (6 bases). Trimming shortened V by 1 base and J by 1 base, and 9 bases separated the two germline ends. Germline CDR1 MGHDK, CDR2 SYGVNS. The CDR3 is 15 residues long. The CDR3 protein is CASSEWAGGTDTQYF. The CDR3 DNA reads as TGTGCCAGCAGTGAATGGGCAGGGGGCACAGATACGCAGTATTTT.

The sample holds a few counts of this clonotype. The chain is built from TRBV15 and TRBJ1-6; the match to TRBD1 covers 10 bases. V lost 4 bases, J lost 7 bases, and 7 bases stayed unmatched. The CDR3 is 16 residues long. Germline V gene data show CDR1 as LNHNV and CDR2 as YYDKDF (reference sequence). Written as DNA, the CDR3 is TGTGCCACCAGCATTGGACAGGGGGTCGGCAATTCACCCCTCCACTTT. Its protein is CATSIGQGVGNSPLHF.

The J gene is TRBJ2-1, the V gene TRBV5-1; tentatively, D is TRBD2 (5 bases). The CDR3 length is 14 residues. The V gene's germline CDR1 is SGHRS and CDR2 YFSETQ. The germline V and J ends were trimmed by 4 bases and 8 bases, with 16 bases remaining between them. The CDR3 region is CASSRETGPHEQFF. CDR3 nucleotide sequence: TGCGCCAGCAGCAGGGAGACCGGCCCCCATGAGCAGTTCTTC.

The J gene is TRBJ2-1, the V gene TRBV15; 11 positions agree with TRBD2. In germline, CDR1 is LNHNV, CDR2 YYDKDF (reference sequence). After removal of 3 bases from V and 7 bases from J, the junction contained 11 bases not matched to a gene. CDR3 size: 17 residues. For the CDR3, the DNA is TGTGCCACCAGCAGCTTCACACTAGCGGGGGAATTGAATGAGCAGTTCTTC. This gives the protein CATSSFTLAGELNEQFF.

CDR3 protein: CASTGTIHTGELFF. DNA for the CDR3: TGTGCCAGTACCGGGACGATCCACACCGGGGAGCTGTTTTTT. The chain is built from TRBV2 and TRBJ2-2; D may be TRBD1 or TRBD2 (5 bases each). This CDR3 is built from 14 residues. Trimming cost V 9 bases and J 3 bases, with 14 bases left between them. Per germline, CDR1 SNHLY and CDR2 FYNNEI.

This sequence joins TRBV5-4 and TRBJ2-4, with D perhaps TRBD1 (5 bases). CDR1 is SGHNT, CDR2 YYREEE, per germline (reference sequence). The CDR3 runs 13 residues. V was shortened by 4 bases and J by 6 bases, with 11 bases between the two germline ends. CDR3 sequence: CASSRDSLNIQYF. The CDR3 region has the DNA TGTGCCAGCAGCAGAGACAGCTTAAACATTCAGTACTTC.